The entry below describes one T cell receptor beta chain. Its antigen has not been determined. Base qualities are not provided; no much larger clone lies one nucleotide away. Patients with hyperthyroidism were aged 18 to 65 years, had been newly diagnosed, and had a disease duration of less than 2 months. Patients were excluded if they had other autoimmune diseases, uncontrolled infections, pregnancy or lactation. Clinical symptoms, serum thyroxine, TRAb, thyroid ultrasound and orbital computed tomography formed the basis of the diagnosis. Total RNA was extracted with Trizol reagent and quality-checked on an Agilent 2100 Bioanalyzer. This sample was taken from a study of Graves' ophthalmopathy and Graves' hyperthyroidism (dated 2018 in TCRdb). Broadly, across the study: A patient counted as having stable hyperthyroidism if there was no progression to ophthalmopathy within 18 months of follow-up. To tell Graves' ophthalmopathy apart from Graves' hyperthyroidism, and to predict which patients would progress to ophthalmopathy, the study relied on TCR beta repertoire signatures. In total, 135 blood samples were TCR-sequenced: approximately 42 ophthalmopathy, 75 hyperthyroidism and roughly 17 hyperthyroidism-to-ophthalmopathy patients. A discovery set of 90 to 100 patients (around 44 ophthalmopathy, fewer than 60 stable hyperthyroidism) was enrolled to explore V-J signatures distinguishing ophthalmopathy from hyperthyroidism. An independent validation cohort comprised around 20 hyperthyroidism patients and roughly 15 patients who later progressed from hyperthyroidism to ophthalmopathy. In about six hyperthyroidism patients, the T-cell repertoires found in thyroid tissue were compared with those found in blood. Following sampling, methimazole starting at 30 mg daily was administered to hyperthyroidism patients, and high-dose intravenous methylprednisolone was administered to ophthalmopathy patients. Overall study results and their limits: Ophthalmopathy was separated from stable hyperthyroidism by the 13-signature model with more than 85% sensitivity and about 81% specificity in cross-validation and with 80%/75% in the test set. In validation, the model predicted ophthalmopathy progression with about 70% sensitivity and approximately 75% specificity; about a dozen predicted patients were CT-confirmed with GO in a median of about 6.1 months. No statistical method was used to predetermine the sample size, and group allocation was not hidden from the investigators. Most of the expanded thyroid clonotypes with a frequency above 0.001 were also detected in blood, and it was suggested that the thyroid immune response may be reflected by blood repertoires.

TCR beta CDR3 regions were amplified from RNA transcripts for repertoire sequencing. The first round was an RT-PCR using HTBI primers with the Qiagen OneStep RT-PCR kit, and this first round was followed by a second-round multiplex PCR, then size selection and purification. Libraries were sequenced on an Illumina HiSeq2000 using paired-end 100 bp reads. The original methods were these. SOAPnuke was used to process the reads, throwing out any read that had adapters, had uncalled bases, had a mean Phred below 15, or lacked an exact constant-primer or identifier match. COPE v1.2.5 was used to merge the high-quality paired reads. Clonotypes were defined as unique nucleotide sequences and were aligned to IMGT TRB V, D and J references using MiTCR v1.1. Analysis was restricted to V-J combinations with a frequency above 0.0001, which covered about 99% of repertoires. For each V-J combination, a TCR clonal expansion and chaos score was defined as the ratio of F50 clonal expansion to chaos observed in the TCRdist matrix. Welch's t-statistics and random forest were used to narrow the features down to roughly twelve V-J combinations, which were then fed into a naive Bayes classifier. The similarity between thyroid and blood repertoires was quantified using the Morisita-Horn index. Clones were called with MiXCR by TCRdb after fastp trimmed the public reads at Q25, and only in-frame beta chains were retained. Rows with a matching CDR3 protein are joined into one entry that keeps the most common DNA and genes. The V and J calls come from TCRdb's annotation, not from the publication. The sample contains 900,000 to 1,200,000 distinct CDR3 sequences, 35% to 40% of them found a single time. The ten largest account for roughly 10% of the sample.

The CDR3 measures 16 amino acids from cysteine to phenylalanine. Only CDR3 DNA is held: 48 bases, read in frame from base 1. V lost 5 bases and J lost 0 bases, and the count of bases not matched to a germline gene is 6. The sequenced sample consisted of peripheral blood or thyroid tissue (not recorded which). The chain was built from TRBV12-3 or TRBV12-4 and TRBJ1-3, with 8 bases matching TRBD1. This receptor was obtained from an adult man with Graves' hyperthyroidism. The CDR3 reads CASSERQGNSGNTIYF. The DNA reads as follows: TGTGCCAGCAGTGAACGACAGGGGAACTCTGGAAACACCATATATTTT.